This T cell receptor beta chain is drawn from a study of molecular identifiers for immune sequencing clone quantification. TCRdb re-called the PCR reads with MiXCR, one entry per CDR3 protein. The sample lists about 510,000 distinct CDR3 sequences; roughly 24% were seen once. This clonotype appeared a few times. CDR3 length: 17 amino acids. The germline V gene encodes CDR1 SGHDN and CDR2 FVKESK. V lost 0 bases to trimming and J lost 4 bases, with 15 bases between them. The chain is built from TRBV14 and TRBJ2-2; perhaps TRBD1 as D (5 bases). Sequences were obtained from naive CD8+ T cells from blood, with Jurkat cell RNA spiked in. The subset denotes: FACS-sorted CD8+CD4-CCR7+CD45RA+ naive T cells. This clonotype was obtained from a human donor in good health. Some libraries in this study had Jurkat cell RNA spiked in. CDR3 residues: CASSQDWGPLITGELFF. CDR3 sequence (DNA): TGTGCCAGCAGCCAAGATTGGGGCCCGCTAATCACCGGGGAGCTGTTTTTT.